The rows below give T cell receptor beta chains drawn from one sample of a study of follicular helper T cells after annual influenza vaccination. The method was immunoSEQ multiplex PCR; TCRdb's version includes in-frame clones alone and lacks a portion of them. The data hold 8,000 to 13,000 clones, with around four fifths observed a single time. The sample was CXCR5- memory CD4+ T cells sorted from blood, taken 7 days after influenza vaccination. The origin of the receptors is an adult who received the influenza vaccine. CDR3s include the opening cysteine and the closing phenylalanine or tryptophan. A D gene is named only where the DNA matches it firmly. The size entry is marked missing in some rows and otherwise reads once, few, many or a size class.

j_call: TRBJ2-1; d_call: TRBD2; clone_size: .; v_call: TRBV7-9; cdr3_length: 16; cdr3_nt: TGTGCCAGCAGCTTAGCCATCGGGGGGGCAGGGAATGAGCAGTTCTTC; cdr3_aa: CASSLAIGGAGNEQFF
j_call: TRBJ1-5; d_call: TRBD1; clone_size: few; v_call: TRBV6-5; cdr3_length: 15; cdr3_nt: TGTGCCAGCAGTCGATACAGGGGTAGCAATCAGCCCCAGCATTTT; cdr3_aa: CASSRYRGSNQPQHF
j_call: TRBJ1-2; d_call: TRBD1; clone_size: .; v_call: TRBV2; cdr3_length: 13; cdr3_nt: TGTGCCAGCAGAACGGGACAGGGTGGAGGCTACACCTTC; cdr3_aa: CASRTGQGGGYTF
j_call: TRBJ2-7; d_call: TRBD1; clone_size: .; v_call: TRBV28; cdr3_length: 15; cdr3_nt: TGTGCCAGCAGTTTTGTGACAGGGAGCTCCTACGAGCAGTACTTC; cdr3_aa: CASSFVTGSSYEQYF
j_call: TRBJ2-7; d_call: TRBD1; clone_size: .; v_call: TRBV7-8; cdr3_length: 15; cdr3_nt: TGTGCCAGCAGCTTCAACCCAGGGGACAGGGACGAGCAGTACTTC; cdr3_aa: CASSFNPGDRDEQYF
j_call: TRBJ2-3; d_call: .; clone_size: .; v_call: TRBV6-6; cdr3_length: 14; cdr3_nt: TGTGCCAGCAGTCGGGCGCGGGGCACAGATACGCAGTATTTT; cdr3_aa: CASSRARGTDTQYF
j_call: TRBJ1-2; d_call: .; clone_size: .; v_call: TRBV5-8; cdr3_length: 13; cdr3_nt: TGTGCCAGCAGCTTGGGTGGGAGCTATGGCTACACCTTC; cdr3_aa: CASSLGGSYGYTF
j_call: TRBJ2-5; d_call: .; clone_size: .; v_call: TRBV28; cdr3_length: 13; cdr3_nt: TGTGCCAGCAGTTTCCTCTACCAAGAGACCCAGTACTTC; cdr3_aa: CASSFLYQETQYF
j_call: TRBJ2-5; d_call: TRBD2; clone_size: .; v_call: TRBV7-2; cdr3_length: 15; cdr3_nt: TGTGCCAGCAGCTTAACGACTAGCGGGCAAGAGACCCAGTACTTC; cdr3_aa: CASSLTTSGQETQYF
j_call: TRBJ2-3; d_call: TRBD2; clone_size: .; v_call: TRBV4-3; cdr3_length: 15; cdr3_nt: TGCGCCAGCAGTTTCGGGACTAGCGGGTCTACCCCAACGTATTTT; cdr3_aa: CASSFGTSGSTPTYF
j_call: TRBJ1-6; d_call: .; clone_size: .; v_call: TRBV30; cdr3_length: 18; cdr3_nt: TGTGCCTGGAGGAGGCCCCTCCCAGGGACCTCCTATAATTCACCCCTCCACTTT; cdr3_aa: CAWRRPLPGTSYNSPLHF
j_call: TRBJ2-5; d_call: TRBD2; clone_size: .; v_call: TRBV7-3; cdr3_length: 16; cdr3_nt: TGTGCCAGCAGCTTTGGACTAGCGGGGGAACAAGAGACCCAGTACTTC; cdr3_aa: CASSFGLAGEQETQYF
j_call: TRBJ2-7; d_call: .; clone_size: few; v_call: TRBV6-1; cdr3_length: 13; cdr3_nt: TGTGCCAGCAGTGAAACGACAGGCTACGAGCAGTACTTC; cdr3_aa: CASSETTGYEQYF
j_call: TRBJ2-1; d_call: TRBD1; clone_size: .; v_call: TRBV5-1; cdr3_length: 13; cdr3_nt: TGCGCCAGCAGCTTAACAGGGGTCGATGAGCAGTTCTTC; cdr3_aa: CASSLTGVDEQFF
j_call: TRBJ1-5; d_call: .; clone_size: .; v_call: TRBV4-2; cdr3_length: 18; cdr3_nt: TGTGCCAGCAGCCAGGATCCTTTTGGGGGGTCTCGCAATCAGCCCCAGCATTTT; cdr3_aa: CASSQDPFGGSRNQPQHF
j_call: TRBJ2-5; d_call: .; clone_size: .; v_call: TRBV7-3; cdr3_length: 14; cdr3_nt: TGTGCCAGCAGCTTAGGAGGCCCCGGGGAGACCCAGTACTTC; cdr3_aa: CASSLGGPGETQYF
j_call: TRBJ2-2; d_call: .; clone_size: .; v_call: TRBV7-8; cdr3_length: 15; cdr3_nt: TGTGCCAGCAGCTTAGATCCAGTAAACACCGGGGAGCTGTTTTTT; cdr3_aa: CASSLDPVNTGELFF
j_call: TRBJ1-1; d_call: TRBD1; clone_size: .; v_call: TRBV30; cdr3_length: 15; cdr3_nt: TGTGCCTGGAGTGACCCCCGACAGGGGACCACTGAAGCTTTCTTT; cdr3_aa: CAWSDPRQGTTEAFF
j_call: TRBJ1-3; d_call: .; clone_size: .; v_call: TRBV7-9; cdr3_length: 16; cdr3_nt: TGTGCCAGCAGCCCGGCTAGTGAAGGCTCTGGAAACACCATATATTTT; cdr3_aa: CASSPASEGSGNTIYF
j_call: TRBJ2-3; d_call: .; clone_size: .; v_call: TRBV18; cdr3_length: 15; cdr3_nt: TGTGCCAGCTCACCGGCAGGGGGGCCGACAGATACGCAGTATTTT; cdr3_aa: CASSPAGGPTDTQYF
j_call: TRBJ1-1; d_call: .; clone_size: .; v_call: TRBV19; cdr3_length: 12; cdr3_nt: TGTGCCAGTAGTAGGGGGAACACTGAAGCTTTCTTT; cdr3_aa: CASSRGNTEAFF
j_call: TRBJ1-1; d_call: .; clone_size: .; v_call: TRBV6-5; cdr3_length: 14; cdr3_nt: TGTGCCAGCAGTCGTAGTGGAACGGAGAGGGAAGCTTTCTTT; cdr3_aa: CASSRSGTEREAFF
j_call: TRBJ2-5; d_call: .; clone_size: .; v_call: TRBV18; cdr3_length: 14; cdr3_nt: TGTGCCAGCTCACCAGCGGGGCGCCCAGAGACCCAGTACTTC; cdr3_aa: CASSPAGRPETQYF
j_call: TRBJ1-1; d_call: .; clone_size: .; v_call: TRBV15; cdr3_length: 13; cdr3_nt: TGTGCCACCAGCAGAGGCCCCGGGGAGCGAGCTTTCTTT; cdr3_aa: CATSRGPGERAFF
j_call: TRBJ1-2; d_call: .; clone_size: .; v_call: TRBV9; cdr3_length: 13; cdr3_nt: TGTGCCAGCAGCGTAGCGATCGGGACGGGCTACACCTTC; cdr3_aa: CASSVAIGTGYTF
j_call: TRBJ2-5; d_call: TRBD1; clone_size: .; v_call: TRBV18; cdr3_length: 15; cdr3_nt: TGTGCCAGCTCAGCGGGACAGGGGGCGCGGGAGACCCAGTACTTC; cdr3_aa: CASSAGQGARETQYF
j_call: TRBJ2-3; d_call: TRBD2; clone_size: .; v_call: TRBV7-8; cdr3_length: 13; cdr3_nt: TGTGCCAGCAGCTACGGGGGGAGAGATACGCAGTATTTT; cdr3_aa: CASSYGGRDTQYF
j_call: TRBJ1-6; d_call: .; clone_size: .; v_call: TRBV20-1; cdr3_length: 11; cdr3_nt: TGCAGTGCAATCGTTCAGGAATCCCTCCACTTT; cdr3_aa: CSAIVQESLHF
j_call: TRBJ1-5; d_call: .; clone_size: .; v_call: TRBV19; cdr3_length: 15; cdr3_nt: TGTGCCAGTAGTATTTGGGCAGGGAGCAATCAGCCCCAGCATTTT; cdr3_aa: CASSIWAGSNQPQHF
j_call: TRBJ2-3; d_call: .; clone_size: few; v_call: TRBV10-1; cdr3_length: 11; cdr3_nt: TGCGCCAGCAGTGACACAGATACGCAGTATTTT; cdr3_aa: CASSDTDTQYF
j_call: TRBJ2-2; d_call: TRBD2; clone_size: .; v_call: TRBV7-7; cdr3_length: 16; cdr3_nt: TGTGCCAGCAGCTTAGTCCCAGCGGGGGTCACCGGGGAGCTGTTTTTT; cdr3_aa: CASSLVPAGVTGELFF
j_call: TRBJ1-1; d_call: .; clone_size: few; v_call: TRBV4-3; cdr3_length: 15; cdr3_nt: TGCGCCAGCAGCCAAGGAATCCTCATGAACACTGAAGCTTTCTTT; cdr3_aa: CASSQGILMNTEAFF
j_call: TRBJ2-5; d_call: .; clone_size: .; v_call: TRBV18; cdr3_length: 15; cdr3_nt: TGTGCCAGCTCACCAAGACTAGGGCTCCAAGAGACCCAGTACTTC; cdr3_aa: CASSPRLGLQETQYF
j_call: TRBJ1-5; d_call: .; clone_size: .; v_call: TRBV5-1; cdr3_length: 14; cdr3_nt: TGCGCCAGCAGCCGCGACACTAGCAATCAGCCCCAGCATTTT; cdr3_aa: CASSRDTSNQPQHF
j_call: TRBJ2-4; d_call: .; clone_size: .; v_call: TRBV27; cdr3_length: 14; cdr3_nt: TGTGCCAGCAGGATATCACTAGCCAAAAACATTCAGTACTTC; cdr3_aa: CASRISLAKNIQYF
j_call: TRBJ2-7; d_call: .; clone_size: .; v_call: TRBV7-6; cdr3_length: 13; cdr3_nt: TGTGCCAGCAGCTTAGCCGCAGATTACGAGCAGTACTTC; cdr3_aa: CASSLAADYEQYF
j_call: TRBJ2-7; d_call: .; clone_size: .; v_call: TRBV5-1; cdr3_length: 15; cdr3_nt: TGCGCCAGCAGCCTGGGCTCGACAATTTCCTACGAGCAGTACTTC; cdr3_aa: CASSLGSTISYEQYF
j_call: TRBJ1-1; d_call: .; clone_size: .; v_call: TRBV5-1; cdr3_length: 14; cdr3_nt: TGCGCCAGCAGCTTTTGGCAGATGAACACTGAAGCTTTCTTT; cdr3_aa: CASSFWQMNTEAFF
j_call: TRBJ1-1; d_call: TRBD1; clone_size: .; v_call: TRBV18; cdr3_length: 14; cdr3_nt: TGTGCCAGCTCACTGACAGGGGTGAACACTGAAGCTTTCTTT; cdr3_aa: CASSLTGVNTEAFF
j_call: TRBJ1-1; d_call: .; clone_size: .; v_call: TRBV6-1; cdr3_length: 12; cdr3_nt: TGTGCCAGCGGCCCTTGGGGCCCTGAAGCTTTCTTT; cdr3_aa: CASGPWGPEAFF
j_call: TRBJ2-7; d_call: .; clone_size: .; v_call: TRBV19; cdr3_length: 14; cdr3_nt: TGTGCCAGTAGCGGCCGGGATACCTCCTACGAGCAGTACTTC; cdr3_aa: CASSGRDTSYEQYF
j_call: TRBJ2-7; d_call: TRBD1; clone_size: .; v_call: TRBV28; cdr3_length: 16; cdr3_nt: TGTGCCAGCAGTTTATTCGGGACAGGGGCGCCCTACGAGCAGTACTTC; cdr3_aa: CASSLFGTGAPYEQYF
j_call: TRBJ1-2; d_call: .; clone_size: few; v_call: TRBV2; cdr3_length: 13; cdr3_nt: TGTGCCACCGCCAGGTCGGGGAACGAGGGCTACACCTTC; cdr3_aa: CATARSGNEGYTF
j_call: TRBJ2-5; d_call: .; clone_size: .; v_call: TRBV5-8; cdr3_length: 13; cdr3_nt: TGTGCCAGCAGCTTGGTTCGGGGAGAGACCCAGTACTTC; cdr3_aa: CASSLVRGETQYF
j_call: TRBJ2-1; d_call: TRBD2; clone_size: .; v_call: TRBV9; cdr3_length: 17; cdr3_nt: TGTGCCAGCAGCGTCCTAGCGGGGGGGCTAAGTAGCAATGAGCAGTTCTTC; cdr3_aa: CASSVLAGGLSSNEQFF